The TCR beta chain under discussion was sequenced for a study of blood T cell repertoires in COVID-19. The assay was immunoSEQ multiplex PCR, and TCRdb's table has in-frame clones only and misses some. The sample yields 300,000 to 450,000 clones, more than 80% seen once. Trimming removed 0 bases at V and 5 bases at J, with 5 bases between. The CDR3 runs 13 residues. Looked up from germline, CDR1 is MNHEY and CDR2 is SVGAGI. This clone was observed a single time. The specimen was PBMCs or T cells enriched from blood (not recorded which). This TCR came from a man between 18 and 29 years old who had recovered from COVID-19. V usage is TRBV6-5 and J usage is TRBJ2-1; no reliable D call. The DNA for the CDR3 is TGTGCCAGCAGTTACTCAGGAGACAATGAGCAGTTCTTC. Amino acids: CASSYSGDNEQFF.